This TCR beta chain was identified in a study of OX40 agonist ivuxolimab in advanced cancers. With regard to this clone: Its antigen remains unknown. One end of the junction fails to match germline, which may point to a read error.

Using immunoSEQ multiplex PCR, the repertoire was profiled, and TCRdb retains in-frame clones only, with some absent. The data hold approximately 40,000 clones, with roughly 84% observed a single time. Regarding the study as a whole: No determination was made of the antigen specificity of the expanded peripheral T cells. Partial responders at 0.1-3.0 mg/kg had among the lowest clonal expansion.

This CDR3 is built from 12 residues. The germline CDR1 and CDR2 sequences are SQVTM and ANQGSEA. This TCR derives from an adult with an advanced solid tumor such as melanoma, head and neck, liver or kidney cancer. The rearrangement links TRBV29-1 to TRBJ1-1; D unclear. The sample in question was CD4+ or CD8+ T cells sorted from blood, obtained in a trial of the OX40 agonist ivuxolimab. The CDR3 spells CNVRRGNTEAFF. CDR3 in DNA: TGCAACGTTCGGCGGGGGAACACTGAAGCTTTCTTT. The whole variable domain, filled in from reference TRBV29-1 and TRBJ1-1, reads SAVISQKPSRDICQRGTSLTIQCQVDSQVTMMFWYRQQPGQSLTLIATANQGSEATYESGFVIDKFPISRPNLTFSTLTVSNMSPEDSSIYLCNVRRGNTEAFFGQGTRLTVV.